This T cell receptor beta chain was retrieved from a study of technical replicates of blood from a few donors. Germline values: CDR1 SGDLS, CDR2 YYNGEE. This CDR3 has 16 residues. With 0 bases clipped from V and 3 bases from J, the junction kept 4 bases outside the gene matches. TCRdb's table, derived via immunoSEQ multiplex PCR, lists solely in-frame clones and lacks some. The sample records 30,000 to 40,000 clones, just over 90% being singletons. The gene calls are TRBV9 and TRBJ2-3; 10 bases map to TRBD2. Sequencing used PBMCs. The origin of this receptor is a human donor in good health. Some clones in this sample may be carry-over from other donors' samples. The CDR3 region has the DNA TGTGCCAGCAGCGTAGCGAGCGGGGGGGTAACAGATACGCAGTATTTT. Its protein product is CASSVASGGVTDTQYF.